This T cell receptor (beta chain) is drawn from a study of vaccination and CD4 T cells after COVID-19. Germline V gene data show CDR1 as KGHSH and CDR2 as LQKENI. This CDR3 region has 12 residues. The germline V and J ends were trimmed by 2 bases and 4 bases, with 5 bases remaining between them. Sequencing of DNA taken from cultured CD4+ T cells relied on the Oncomine TCR Beta short-read assay. From the PCR reads, TCRdb called clonotypes with MiXCR, one entry per CDR3 protein. The repertoire has 15,000 to 20,000 distinct CDR3 sequences, roughly 29% of them found once; the top ten carry around a sixth. In regard to this clonotype: Its antigen remains unidentified.

Treatment: approximately 9-day PBMC culture with coronavirus spike peptide pools or control peptides (ViraFEST assay). This TCR came from a human donor with COVID-19. V and J are TRBV18 and TRBJ2-5; D is undetermined. Sequenced material: cultured CD4+ T cells from blood. CDR3 DNA: TGTGCCAGCTCACCAGGGATAGAGACCCAGTACTTC. It encodes CASSPGIETQYF.